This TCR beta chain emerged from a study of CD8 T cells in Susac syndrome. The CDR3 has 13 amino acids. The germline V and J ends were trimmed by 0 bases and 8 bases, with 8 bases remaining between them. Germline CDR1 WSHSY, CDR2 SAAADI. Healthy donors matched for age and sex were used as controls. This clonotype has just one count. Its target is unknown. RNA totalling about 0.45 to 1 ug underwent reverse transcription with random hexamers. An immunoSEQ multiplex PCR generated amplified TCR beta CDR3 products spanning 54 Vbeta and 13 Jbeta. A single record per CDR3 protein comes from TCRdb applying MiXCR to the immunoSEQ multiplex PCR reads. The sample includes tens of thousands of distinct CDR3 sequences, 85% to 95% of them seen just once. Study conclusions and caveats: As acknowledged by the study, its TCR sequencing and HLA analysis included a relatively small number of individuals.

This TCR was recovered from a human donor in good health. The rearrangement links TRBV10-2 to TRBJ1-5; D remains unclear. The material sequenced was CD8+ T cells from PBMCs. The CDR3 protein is CASSESEVEPQHF. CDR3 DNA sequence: TGCGCCAGCAGTGAGTCGGAGGTTGAGCCCCAGCATTTT.